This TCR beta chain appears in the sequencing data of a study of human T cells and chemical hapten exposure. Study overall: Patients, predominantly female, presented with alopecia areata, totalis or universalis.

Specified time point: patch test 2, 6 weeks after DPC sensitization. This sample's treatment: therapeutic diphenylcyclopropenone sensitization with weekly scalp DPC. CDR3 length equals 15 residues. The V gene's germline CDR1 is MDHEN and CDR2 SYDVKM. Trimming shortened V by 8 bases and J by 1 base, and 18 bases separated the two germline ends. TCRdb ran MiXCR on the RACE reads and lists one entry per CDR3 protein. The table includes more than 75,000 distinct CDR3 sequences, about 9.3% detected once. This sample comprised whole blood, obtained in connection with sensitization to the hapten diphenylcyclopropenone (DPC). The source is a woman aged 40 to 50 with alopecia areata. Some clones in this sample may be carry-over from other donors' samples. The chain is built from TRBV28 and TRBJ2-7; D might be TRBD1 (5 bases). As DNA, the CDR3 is TGTGCCAGCCTAGACCGCAGGACATTTTCCTACGAGCAGTACTTC. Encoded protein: CASLDRRTFSYEQYF.